The 18 T cell receptor beta chains listed next were all sequenced from one sample in a study of CD8+ T cells in alopecia areata. As to treatment: oral pan-JAK inhibitor, 5-10 mg twice daily. Reverse transcription of extracted RNA yielded cDNA, which provided the sequencing template. The data were produced by immunoSEQ multiplex PCR, yet TCRdb's version contains in-frame clones alone and is incomplete. The sample holds roughly 190,000 clones, roughly 60% seen once. Sequenced material: CD4+ T cells sorted from blood, taken at week 24, from a patient treated with tofacitinib. The receptors shown here come from a human donor with alopecia areata.

This clone showed up just a few times. The rearrangement links TRBV18 to TRBJ1-4; D perhaps matches TRBD1 (6 bases). This CDR3 spans 14 amino acids. The germline gives CDR1 KGHSH, CDR2 LQKENI. V gave up 3 bases and J gave up 10 bases, with 15 bases separating them. CDR3 sequence reads: CASSPPADSGKLFF. In DNA, the CDR3 is TGTGCCAGCTCACCCCCGGCGGACAGTGGAAAACTGTTTTTT.

This clone showed up just a few times. The chain links TRBV19 to TRBJ2-1; D call uncertain. Germline V gene lookup returns CDR1 LNHDA and CDR2 SQIVND (reference sequence). V lost 7 bases, J lost 3 bases, and 7 bases lay in between. CDR3 length equals 12 residues. This chain's CDR3 is CASTGYYNEQFF. CDR3 in DNA: TGTGCCAGTACCGGCTACTACAATGAGCAGTTCTTC.

This clone turned up a few times. The V and J genes are TRBV11-2 and TRBJ2-2; maybe TRBD2 (5 bases). The CDR3 loop spans 15 amino acids. V gave up 2 bases and J gave up 0 bases, with 7 bases separating them. The germline gives CDR1 SGHAT, CDR2 FQNNGV. The CDR3 DNA sequence: TGTGCCAGCAGCTTACTACTAGCGAACACCGGGGAGCTGTTTTTT. Encoded protein: CASSLLLANTGELFF.

The chain uses TRBV11-2 and TRBJ2-5; 11 nucleotides match TRBD2. The germline gives CDR1 SGHAT, CDR2 FQNNGV. The CDR3 totals 14 residues. The ends lost 5 bases at V and 2 bases at J; junction bases unmatched: 1. The CDR3 region has the DNA TGTGCCAGCAGCGCTAGCGGGGGGCAAGAGACCCAGTACTTC. This gives the protein CASSASGGQETQYF. The entire variable domain, with the rest obtained from reference TRBV11-2 and TRBJ2-5, is as follows: EAGVAQSPRYKIIEKRQSVAFWCNPISGHATLYWYQQILGQGPKLLIQFQNNGVVDDSQLPKDRFSAERLKGVDSTLKIQPAKLEDSAVYLCASSASGGQETQYFGPGTRLLVL.

This chain joins TRBV29-1 and TRBJ2-7; tentatively, D is TRBD1 (6 bases). Germline CDR1 is SQVTM and CDR2 is ANQGSEA. There are 14 residues in the CDR3. V lost 4 bases and J 3 bases, leaving 16 bases between the germline ends. CDR3 bases: TGCAGCGTTGCGCCCCGGGACAATTACTACGAGCAGTACTTC. Its protein product is CSVAPRDNYYEQYF.

In its sample, this clone was seen once. The gene calls are TRBV19 and TRBJ1-5; D remains unclear. The CDR3 length is 14 residues. V gave up 2 bases and J gave up 3 bases, with 8 bases separating them. Germline V CDR1 and CDR2: LNHDA, SQIVND (reference sequence). The CDR3 bases are TGTGCCAGTAGTATAACGGACCTCAATCAGCCCCAGCATTTT. Protein: CASSITDLNQPQHF.

This clone has just a few counts. Other DNA variants within this sample encode the same CDR3. The rearrangement joins TRBV29-1 to TRBJ1-2; no reliable D call. Germline CDR1 and CDR2: SQVTM and ANQGSEA. The CDR3 has 12 amino acids. V lost 4 bases, J lost 0 bases, and 6 bases lay in between. The CDR3 nucleotides are TGCAGCGTTGGGGATACTAACTATGGCTACACCTTC. Its protein product is CSVGDTNYGYTF.

A single count supports this clone. For the CDR3, the DNA is TGTGCCAGCAGCCCCCCTCGGGGACTGAACACTGAAGCTTTCTTT. This codes for CASSPPRGLNTEAFF. The rearrangement links TRBV7-2 to TRBJ1-1, with TRBD1 as a possible D gene (5 bases). V gave up 5 bases and J gave up 0 bases, with 13 bases separating them. Germline V CDR1 and CDR2: SGHTA, FQGNSA. The CDR3 spans 15 residues.

The chain combines TRBV29-1 with TRBJ2-6; D gene uncertain. V was shortened by 6 bases and J by 4 bases, with 13 bases between the two germline ends. This CDR3 has 14 residues. Germline assignment: CDR1 SQVTM and CDR2 ANQGSEA. CDR3 amino acids: CSVEDPPGANVLTF. The CDR3 bases are TGCAGCGTCGAGGACCCACCGGGGGCCAACGTCCTGACTTTC.

CDR3 sequence reads: CASSQGLHTEAFF. In nucleotides, the CDR3 is TGTGCCAGCAGTCAGGGGTTACACACTGAAGCTTTCTTT. The chain combines TRBV25-1 with TRBJ1-1; tentatively, D is TRBD1 (6 bases). Per germline, CDR1 MGHDK and CDR2 SYGVNS. The CDR3 consists of 13 residues. Trimming removed 5 bases at V and 3 bases at J, with 10 bases between. Full variable domain (outside the CDR3, taken from reference TRBV25-1 and TRBJ1-1): EADIYQTPRYLVIGTGKKITLECSQTMGHDKMYWYQQDPGMELHLIHYSYGVNSTEKGDLSSESTVSRIRTEHFPLTLESARPSHTSQYLCASSQGLHTEAFFGQGTRLTVV.

This chain links TRBV4-3 with TRBJ2-3; maybe TRBD1 (6 bases). Germline V gene sequence: CDR1 LGHNA, CDR2 YSLEER. The V and J ends lost 1 base and 0 bases respectively, with 8 bases between them. This CDR3 comprises 15 residues. DNA for the CDR3: TGCGCCAGCAGCCAAGGAGGACAGAGCACAGATACGCAGTATTTT. It is translated as CASSQGGQSTDTQYF.

The genes are TRBV7-3 and TRBJ1-5; D remains unclear. Germline V gives CDR1 SGHTA, CDR2 FQGTGA. Deletions cut 6 bases from V and 3 bases from J, with 9 bases between. The CDR3 is 13 residues long. Written as DNA, the CDR3 is TGTGCCAGCAGTATTACAGTCAATCAGCCCCAGCATTTT. Translated, it gives CASSITVNQPQHF.

The V gene is TRBV2, the J gene TRBJ2-1; TRBD2 matches 8 bases. Trimming removed 1 base from V and 9 bases from J; junction bases left unmatched: 5. Germline-derived CDR1 and CDR2 are SNHLY and FYNNEI. This CDR3 is built from 14 residues. The CDR3 coding sequence is TGTGCCAGCAGTGAAGAAGCGGGGGTCGGTGAGCAGTTCTTC. It translates to CASSEEAGVGEQFF.

This clone was picked up a small number of times. V usage is TRBV7-2 and J usage is TRBJ2-7; 13 positions agree with TRBD2. Germline CDR1 reads SGHTA; CDR2 reads FQGNSA. Trimming at V came to 5 bases and at J to 9 bases, leaving 10 bases not matched to a gene. This CDR3 is 15 amino acids long. The CDR3: CASSTGTSGAQGQYF. As DNA, the CDR3 is TGTGCCAGCAGCACGGGGACTAGCGGGGCCCAAGGGCAGTACTTC.

The chain combines TRBV6-1 with TRBJ2-5, with D possibly being TRBD2 (5 bases). Germline values: CDR1 MNHNS, CDR2 SASEGT. The CDR3 totals 13 residues. V was clipped by 7 bases and J by 5 bases, with 14 bases between them. The CDR3, as DNA: TGTGCCAGCACGCCGGGGTTGGGGGAGACCCAGTACTTC. Its translation is CASTPGLGETQYF.

This chain uses TRBV5-1 with TRBJ2-6, with TRBD1 matching 7 bases. In germline, CDR1 is SGHRS, CDR2 YFSETQ. V lost 2 bases and J lost 1; bases outside the gene matches: 6. The CDR3 has 17 amino acids. The CDR3 sequence is CASSLRGGDSGANVLTF. CDR3 in DNA: TGCGCCAGCAGCTTAAGAGGGGGCGATTCTGGGGCCAACGTCCTGACTTTC.

V usage is TRBV10-3 and J usage is TRBJ1-2, with 8 bases lining up with TRBD1. CDR1 is ENHRY and CDR2 is SYGVKD in the germline V gene. The CDR3 is 16 amino acids. J gave up 4 bases and V 0 bases, and 7 bases lay outside the gene matches. As DNA, the CDR3 is TGTGCCATCAGTGAGTCAGGTGGGACAGGAATCTATGGCTACACCTTC. This encodes CAISESGGTGIYGYTF.

About this clone itself: The same CDR3 also results from other DNA sequences found in this sample. This chain uses TRBV29-1 with TRBJ1-1, with 7 nucleotides matching TRBD1. Germline V CDR1 and CDR2: SQVTM, ANQGSEA. The CDR3 length is 13 residues. The junction had 1 base not matched to a gene; V was cut back by 3 bases and J by 0 bases. Here the CDR3 reads CSVEGTVNTEAFF. CDR3 coding DNA: TGCAGCGTTGAGGGGACAGTGAACACTGAAGCTTTCTTT.